This T cell receptor beta chain came from a study of blood T cell repertoires in COVID-19. Turning to the study itself: Sites in the United States, Italy and Spain provided acute and convalescent COVID-19 samples. The analysed material was cDNA or gDNA that came from T cells, B-cell-depleted T cells, or PBMCs.

Looked up from germline, CDR1 is MGHDK and CDR2 is SYGVNS. The CDR3 is 15 residues long. The V gene end was trimmed by 1 base and the J gene end by 4 bases; junction bases not matched to a gene: 1. Cohort allocation depended upon clinical history that participants reported. A PCR-confirmed or clinician-diagnosed COVID-19 case had contacted exposed participants within 2 weeks of entry. Repertoires were generated with immunoSEQ multiplex PCR, while TCRdb's copy carries only in-frame clones and drops some. The table includes roughly 58,000 clones, under 80% detected once. Sequencing input: PBMCs or T cells enriched from blood (not recorded which). The origin of this receptor is a woman aged 55-75 years who had been exposed to COVID-19. The V and J genes are TRBV25-1 and TRBJ2-2; TRBD1 aligns across 9 bases. The CDR3 here is CASSELQGATGELFF. CDR3 bases: TGTGCCAGCAGTGAATTACAGGGGGCCACCGGGGAGCTGTTTTTT. Complete variable domain (other parts from reference TRBV25-1 and TRBJ2-2): EADIYQTPRYLVIGTGKKITLECSQTMGHDKMYWYQQDPGMELHLIHYSYGVNSTEKGDLSSESTVSRIRTEHFPLTLESARPSHTSQYLCASSELQGATGELFFGEGSRLTVL.